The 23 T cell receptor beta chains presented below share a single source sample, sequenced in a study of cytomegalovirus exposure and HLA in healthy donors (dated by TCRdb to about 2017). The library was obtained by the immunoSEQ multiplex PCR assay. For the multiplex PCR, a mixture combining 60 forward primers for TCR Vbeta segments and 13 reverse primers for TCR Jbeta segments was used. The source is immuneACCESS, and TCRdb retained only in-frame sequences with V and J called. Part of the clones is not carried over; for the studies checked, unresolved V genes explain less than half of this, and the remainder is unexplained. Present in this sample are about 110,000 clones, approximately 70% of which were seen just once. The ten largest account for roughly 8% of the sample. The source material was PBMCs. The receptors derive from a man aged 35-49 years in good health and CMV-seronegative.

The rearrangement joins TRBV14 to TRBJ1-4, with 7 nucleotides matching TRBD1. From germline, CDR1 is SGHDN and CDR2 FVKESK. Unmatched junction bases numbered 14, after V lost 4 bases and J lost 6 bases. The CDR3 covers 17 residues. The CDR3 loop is CASSRAFRTGRHEKLFF. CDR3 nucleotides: TGTGCCAGCAGCCGAGCATTTCGGACAGGTCGGCATGAAAAACTGTTTTTT.

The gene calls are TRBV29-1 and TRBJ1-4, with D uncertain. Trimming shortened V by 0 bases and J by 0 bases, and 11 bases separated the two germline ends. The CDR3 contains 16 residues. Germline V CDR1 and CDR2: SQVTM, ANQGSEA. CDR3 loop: CSVEDPRGSTNEKLFF. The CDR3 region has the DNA TGCAGCGTTGAAGATCCGCGGGGTTCAACTAATGAAAAACTGTTTTTT.

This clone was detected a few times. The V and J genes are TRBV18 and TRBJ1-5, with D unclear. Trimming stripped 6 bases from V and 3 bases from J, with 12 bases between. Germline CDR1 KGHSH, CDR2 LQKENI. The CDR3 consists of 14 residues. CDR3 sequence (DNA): TGTGCCAGCTCCCCCCTCGACACCAATCAGCCCCAGCATTTT. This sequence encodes CASSPLDTNQPQHF.

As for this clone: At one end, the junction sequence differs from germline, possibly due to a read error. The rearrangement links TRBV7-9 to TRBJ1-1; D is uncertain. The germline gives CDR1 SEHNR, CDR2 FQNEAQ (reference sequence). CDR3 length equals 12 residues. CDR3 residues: CSSSLGYTEAFF. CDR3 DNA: TGTTCCAGCAGCCTCGGGTACACTGAAGCTTTCTTT.

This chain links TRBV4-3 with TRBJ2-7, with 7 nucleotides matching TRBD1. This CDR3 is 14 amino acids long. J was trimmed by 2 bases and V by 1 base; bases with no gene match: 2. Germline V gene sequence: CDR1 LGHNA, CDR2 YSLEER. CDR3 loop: CASSQGQGAYEQYF. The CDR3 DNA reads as TGCGCCAGCAGCCAAGGGCAGGGGGCCTACGAGCAGTACTTC.

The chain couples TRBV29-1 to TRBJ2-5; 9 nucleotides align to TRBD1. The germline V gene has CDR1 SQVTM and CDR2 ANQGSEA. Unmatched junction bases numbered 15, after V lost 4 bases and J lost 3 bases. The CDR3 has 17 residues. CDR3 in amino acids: CSVGIIGTGKAKETQYF. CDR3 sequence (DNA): TGCAGCGTTGGAATTATAGGGACAGGGAAGGCAAAAGAGACCCAGTACTTC.

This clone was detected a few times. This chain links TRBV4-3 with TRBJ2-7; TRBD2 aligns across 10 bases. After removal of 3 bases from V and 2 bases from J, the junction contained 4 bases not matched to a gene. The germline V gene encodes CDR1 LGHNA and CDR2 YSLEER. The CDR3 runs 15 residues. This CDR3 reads CASSQGTSAAYEQYF. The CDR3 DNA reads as TGCGCCAGCAGCCAGGGGACTAGCGCAGCCTACGAGCAGTACTTC.

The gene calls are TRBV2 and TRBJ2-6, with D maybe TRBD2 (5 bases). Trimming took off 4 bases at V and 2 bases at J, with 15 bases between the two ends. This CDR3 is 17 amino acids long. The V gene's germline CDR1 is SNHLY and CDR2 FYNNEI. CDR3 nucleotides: TGTGCCAGCAGTGTATCGTTGTTACTAGCTGGGGCCAACGTCCTGACTTTC. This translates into CASSVSLLLAGANVLTF.

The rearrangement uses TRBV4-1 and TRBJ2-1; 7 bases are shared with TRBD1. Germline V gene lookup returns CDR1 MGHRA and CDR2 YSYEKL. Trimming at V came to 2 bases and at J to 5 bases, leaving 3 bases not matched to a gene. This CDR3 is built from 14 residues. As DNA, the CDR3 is TGCGCCAGCAGCCAATCCGGGACAGACAATGAGCAGTTCTTC. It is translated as CASSQSGTDNEQFF.

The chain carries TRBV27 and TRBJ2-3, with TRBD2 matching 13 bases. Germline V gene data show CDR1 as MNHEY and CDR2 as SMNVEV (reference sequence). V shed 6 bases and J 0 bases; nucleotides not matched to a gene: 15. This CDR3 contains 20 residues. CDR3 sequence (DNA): TGTGCCAGCAGCCTTCTCGTGGGGACTAGCGGGGTTTCTAGCACAGATACGCAGTATTTT. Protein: CASSLLVGTSGVSSTDTQYF.

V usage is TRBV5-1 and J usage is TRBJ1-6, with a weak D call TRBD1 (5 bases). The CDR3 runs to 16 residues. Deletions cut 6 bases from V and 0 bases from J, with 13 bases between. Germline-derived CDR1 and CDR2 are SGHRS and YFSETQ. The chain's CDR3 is CASNTGPSSYNSPLHF. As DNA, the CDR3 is TGCGCCAGCAACACAGGACCAAGCTCCTATAATTCACCCCTCCACTTT.

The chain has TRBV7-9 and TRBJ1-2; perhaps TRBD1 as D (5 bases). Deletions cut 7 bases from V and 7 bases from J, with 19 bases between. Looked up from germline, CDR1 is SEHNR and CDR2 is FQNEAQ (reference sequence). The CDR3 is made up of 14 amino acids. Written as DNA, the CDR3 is TGTGCCAGCACCAACCGGACAAAGCAAGTTGGCTACACCTTC. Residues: CASTNRTKQVGYTF.

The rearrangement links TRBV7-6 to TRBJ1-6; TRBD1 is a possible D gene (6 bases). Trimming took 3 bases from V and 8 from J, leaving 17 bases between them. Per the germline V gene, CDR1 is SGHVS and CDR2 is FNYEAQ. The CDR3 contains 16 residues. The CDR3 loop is CASSLGGRDTYSPLHF. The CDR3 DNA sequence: TGTGCCAGCAGCTTGGGGGGGCGGGACACATATTCACCCCTCCACTTT.

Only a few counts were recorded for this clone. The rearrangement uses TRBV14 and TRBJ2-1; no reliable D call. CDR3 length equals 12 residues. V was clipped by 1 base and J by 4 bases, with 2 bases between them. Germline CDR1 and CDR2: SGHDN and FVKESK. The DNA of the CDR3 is TGTGCCAGCAGCCAAGCTTACAATGAGCAGTTCTTC. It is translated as CASSQAYNEQFF.

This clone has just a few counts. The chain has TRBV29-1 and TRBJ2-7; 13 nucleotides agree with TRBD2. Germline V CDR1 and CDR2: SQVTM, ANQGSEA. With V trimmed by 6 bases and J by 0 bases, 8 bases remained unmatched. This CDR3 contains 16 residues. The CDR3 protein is CSVDGTSGASSYEQYF. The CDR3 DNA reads TGCAGCGTGGACGGGACTAGCGGGGCGAGCTCCTACGAGCAGTACTTC.

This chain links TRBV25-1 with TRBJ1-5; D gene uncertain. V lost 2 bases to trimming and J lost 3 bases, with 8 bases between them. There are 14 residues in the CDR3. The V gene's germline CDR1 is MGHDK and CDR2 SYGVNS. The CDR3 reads CASSEEETNQPQHF. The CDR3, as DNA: TGTGCCAGCAGTGAAGAGGAAACCAATCAGCCCCAGCATTTT. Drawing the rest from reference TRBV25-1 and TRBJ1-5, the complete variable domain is EADIYQTPRYLVIGTGKKITLECSQTMGHDKMYWYQQDPGMELHLIHYSYGVNSTEKGDLSSESTVSRIRTEHFPLTLESARPSHTSQYLCASSEEETNQPQHFGDGTRLSIL.

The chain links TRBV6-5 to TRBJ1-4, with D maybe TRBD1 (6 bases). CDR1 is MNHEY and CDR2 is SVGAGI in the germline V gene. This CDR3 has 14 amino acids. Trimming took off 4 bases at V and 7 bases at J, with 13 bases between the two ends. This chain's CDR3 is CASSWGRGSEKLFF. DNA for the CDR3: TGTGCCAGCAGTTGGGGCAGGGGCAGTGAAAAACTGTTTTTT.

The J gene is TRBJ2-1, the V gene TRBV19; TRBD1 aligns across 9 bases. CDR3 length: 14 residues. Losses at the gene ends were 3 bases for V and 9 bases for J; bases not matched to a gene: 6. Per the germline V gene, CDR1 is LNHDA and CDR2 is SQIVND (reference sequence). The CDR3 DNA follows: TGTGCCAGTAGTATGGGGACAGGGCGGACTGAGCAGTTCTTC. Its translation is CASSMGTGRTEQFF.

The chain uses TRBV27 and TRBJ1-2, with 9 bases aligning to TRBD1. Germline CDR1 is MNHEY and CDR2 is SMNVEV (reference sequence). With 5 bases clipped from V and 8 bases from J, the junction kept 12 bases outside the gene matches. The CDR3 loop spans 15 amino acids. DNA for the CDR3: TGTGCCAGCAGTCCCTCGACAGGGGGGATACGCGGCTACACCTTC. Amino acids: CASSPSTGGIRGYTF.

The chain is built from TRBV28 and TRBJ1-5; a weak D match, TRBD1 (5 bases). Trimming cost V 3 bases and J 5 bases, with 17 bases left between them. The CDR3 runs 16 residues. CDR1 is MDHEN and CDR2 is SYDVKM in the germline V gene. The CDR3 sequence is CASSLVVAGRDQPQHF. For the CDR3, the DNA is TGTGCCAGCAGTTTGGTAGTCGCAGGGCGAGATCAGCCCCAGCATTTT.

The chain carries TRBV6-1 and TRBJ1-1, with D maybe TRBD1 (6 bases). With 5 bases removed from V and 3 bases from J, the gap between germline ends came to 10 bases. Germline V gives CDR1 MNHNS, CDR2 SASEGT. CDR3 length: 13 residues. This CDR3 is CASSNTGHTEAFF. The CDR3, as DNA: TGTGCCAGCAGTAACACAGGGCACACTGAAGCTTTCTTT.

CDR3 DNA: TGTGCCAGTAGTACTAGATCGGCAGGGGGGACTGAAGCTTTCTTT. Amino acid sequence: CASSTRSAGGTEAFF. This chain links TRBV19 with TRBJ1-1, with TRBD1 matching 7 bases. The CDR3 length is 15 residues. Germline V gives CDR1 LNHDA, CDR2 SQIVND (reference sequence). The trim removed 4 bases at V and 5 bases at J, leaving 10 bases unmatched.

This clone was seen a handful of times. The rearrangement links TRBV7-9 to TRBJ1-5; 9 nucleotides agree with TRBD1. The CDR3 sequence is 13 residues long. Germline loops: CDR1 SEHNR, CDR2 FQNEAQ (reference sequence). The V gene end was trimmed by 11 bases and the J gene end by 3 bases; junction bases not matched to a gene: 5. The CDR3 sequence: CASTGGFNQPQHF. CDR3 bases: TGTGCCTCAACAGGGGGCTTCAATCAGCCCCAGCATTTT.